What follows are 24 T cell receptor beta chains derived from one specimen sequenced in a study of T cell responses to AZD1222 COVID-19 vaccine. Repertoires were generated with immunoSEQ multiplex PCR, while TCRdb's copy carries only in-frame clones and drops some. The repertoire holds some 150,000 clones, with 80% to 95% as singletons. The sample here was peripheral blood, taken on day 0 of MenACWY control vaccination. These receptors were obtained from an adult in good health.

The chain is built from TRBV20-1 and TRBJ2-1; D is uncertain. The CDR3 length is 13 residues. CDR1 is DFQATT and CDR2 is SNEGSKA in the germline V gene (reference sequence). V was clipped by 3 bases and J by 8 bases, with 14 bases between them. The CDR3 loop reads CSASSTVTDEQFF. The CDR3, as DNA: TGCAGTGCTAGTTCTACAGTCACCGATGAGCAGTTCTTC.

This chain links TRBV7-9 with TRBJ2-2; possibly TRBD1 for D (6 bases). In germline, CDR1 is SEHNR, CDR2 FQNEAQ (reference sequence). CDR3 length: 16 amino acids. Trimming stripped 0 bases from V and 5 bases from J, with 13 bases between. CDR3 residues: CASSLAQGPRTGELFF. The CDR3, as DNA: TGTGCCAGCAGCTTAGCCCAGGGGCCACGGACCGGGGAGCTGTTTTTT.

The chain links TRBV12-3 or TRBV12-4 to TRBJ1-2; no reliable D call. The V gene lost 5 bases and the J gene lost 1 base, with 8 bases spanning the gap. This CDR3 is built from 13 residues. The CDR3 loop reads CASSLEINYGYTF. The DNA for the CDR3 is TGTGCCAGCAGTCTCGAGATTAACTATGGCTACACCTTC.

The chain uses TRBV11-2 and TRBJ2-2; no reliable D call. Trimming removed 1 base from V and 7 bases from J, with 1 base in between. Germline lookup yields CDR1 SGHAT and CDR2 FQNNGV. CDR3 size: 11 residues. CDR3 sequence reads: CASSLVGELFF. The CDR3 coding sequence is TGTGCCAGCAGCTTAGTCGGGGAGCTGTTTTTT.

V and J are TRBV5-1 and TRBJ1-2, with D maybe TRBD1 (6 bases). This CDR3 region has 13 residues. The V end was cut by 0 bases, the J end by 7 bases, with 10 bases between. Germline CDR1 and CDR2: SGHRS and YFSETQ. CDR3 in amino acids: CASSLAGDGGYTF. The CDR3 DNA follows: TGCGCCAGCAGCTTGGCAGGGGACGGTGGCTACACCTTC.

This chain connects TRBV10-3 to TRBJ2-6; no reliable D call. Deletions cut 3 bases from V and 2 bases from J, with 8 bases between. This CDR3 contains 15 residues. The V gene's germline CDR1 is ENHRY and CDR2 SYGVKD. The CDR3 protein is CAISDVVAGANVLTF. CDR3 DNA: TGTGCCATCAGTGATGTGGTGGCTGGGGCCAACGTCCTGACTTTC.

The chain combines TRBV25-1 with TRBJ1-6, with D unresolved. V was clipped by 3 bases and J by 10 bases, with 19 bases between them. Looked up from germline, CDR1 is MGHDK and CDR2 is SYGVNS. The length of the CDR3 is 16 residues. Here the CDR3 DNA reads TGTGCCAGCAGTGATAACCACGGGTCTTTTGGGTCACCCCTCCACTTT. Its protein is CASSDNHGSFGSPLHF. The entire variable domain, with the rest obtained from reference TRBV25-1 and TRBJ1-6, is as follows: EADIYQTPRYLVIGTGKKITLECSQTMGHDKMYWYQQDPGMELHLIHYSYGVNSTEKGDLSSESTVSRIRTEHFPLTLESARPSHTSQYLCASSDNHGSFGSPLHFGNGTRLTVT.

V usage is TRBV12-3 or TRBV12-4 and J usage is TRBJ1-1, with a tentative D call TRBD1 (5 bases). This CDR3 spans 13 amino acids. Trimming cost V 8 bases and J 3 bases, with 13 bases left between them. CDR3 residues: CASRDAGHTEAFF. Written as DNA, the CDR3 is TGTGCCAGCCGGGACGCTGGGCACACTGAAGCTTTCTTT.

The rearrangement joins TRBV6-1 to TRBJ1-2; the D gene is possibly TRBD1 (6 bases). Looked up from germline, CDR1 is MNHNS and CDR2 is SASEGT. This CDR3 has 15 residues. V dropped 1 base and J dropped 4 bases, with 13 bases sitting between them. Here the CDR3 reads CASSEVGGGGYGYTF. The CDR3 DNA is TGTGCCAGCAGTGAAGTCGGGGGAGGGGGCTATGGCTACACCTTC.

This clone came up once. The V call is TRBV28, the J call TRBJ2-7; D unresolved. Per germline, CDR1 MDHEN and CDR2 SYDVKM. Trimming removed 1 base at V and 2 bases at J, with 12 bases between. This CDR3 comprises 15 residues. The CDR3 DNA reads TGTGCCAGCAGTTTATACGTCATAGGGCCCTACGAGCAGTACTTC. Residues: CASSLYVIGPYEQYF.

The chain recombines TRBV6-2 or TRBV6-3 with TRBJ1-2; TRBD1 might be the D (6 bases). Trimming took 4 bases from V and 8 from J, leaving 17 bases between them. CDR3 size: 14 residues. Germline loops: CDR1 MNHEY, CDR2 SVGEGT. The CDR3 region is CASSSTGAAAGYTF. DNA for the CDR3: TGTGCCAGCAGTTCGACAGGCGCCGCGGCGGGCTACACCTTC.

This clone has just one count. The V and J genes are TRBV7-3 and TRBJ2-1, with TRBD2 identical over 15 bases. The CDR3 has 19 amino acids. Germline V gene lookup returns CDR1 SGHTA and CDR2 FQGTGA. The junction had 10 bases not matched to a gene; V was cut back by 2 bases and J by 5 bases. This chain's CDR3 is CASSLLPRGLAGGHNEQFF. CDR3 DNA: TGTGCCAGCAGCTTACTGCCCAGGGGACTAGCGGGGGGCCACAATGAGCAGTTCTTC.

The CDR3, as DNA: TGTGCCAGCAGCTCTGGACAGTTTTGGGGCTCCTACGAGCAGTACTTC. This translates into CASSSGQFWGSYEQYF. The J gene is TRBJ2-7, the V gene TRBV5-4, with D maybe TRBD1 (6 bases). Germline CDR1 SGHNT, CDR2 YYREEE (reference sequence). The CDR3 runs 16 residues. Trimming stripped 3 bases from V and 0 bases from J, with 16 bases between.

This clone was observed once. The chain joins TRBV3-1 (or the pseudogene TRBV3-2) to TRBJ1-1; D gene unclear. Germline V CDR1 and CDR2: LGHDT, YNNKEL (reference sequence). The V end was cut by 5 bases, the J end by 0 bases, with 7 bases between. The CDR3 spans 13 residues. CDR3 DNA sequence: TGTGCCAGCAGCGGGTACCTGAACACTGAAGCTTTCTTT. This gives the protein CASSGYLNTEAFF.

V and J are TRBV5-1 and TRBJ2-7, with a weak D call TRBD1 (6 bases). The CDR3 is 15 residues long. Trimming took 0 bases from V and 5 from J, leaving 15 bases between them. Germline CDR1 is SGHRS and CDR2 is YFSETQ. CDR3 bases: TGCGCCAGCAGCTTGGCCGGGGACACCCTGGACGAGCAGTACTTC. Translated, it gives CASSLAGDTLDEQYF.

The chain recombines TRBV2 with TRBJ1-2; D unclear. The V and J ends lost 0 bases and 4 bases respectively, with 9 bases between them. Germline V CDR1 and CDR2: SNHLY, FYNNEI. The CDR3 extends over 14 amino acids. The DNA for the CDR3 is TGTGCCAGCAGTGAAGCTCTGTCCCTCTATGGCTACACCTTC. Protein: CASSEALSLYGYTF.

This chain joins TRBV15 and TRBJ1-4, with D maybe TRBD1 (5 bases). Trimming left V 3 bases short and J 8 bases short, with 10 bases between. Germline lookup yields CDR1 LNHNV and CDR2 YYDKDF (reference sequence). There are 13 residues in the CDR3. The CDR3 DNA sequence: TGTGCCACCAGCAGGGGGGATGGGGAAAAACTGTTTTTT. It translates to CATSRGDGEKLFF.

This clone was found once. The V gene is TRBV15, the J gene TRBJ1-5; maybe TRBD1 (5 bases). Germline V gives CDR1 LNHNV, CDR2 YYDKDF (reference sequence). The V gene lost 0 bases and the J gene lost 7 bases, with 7 bases spanning the gap. The CDR3 consists of 13 residues. DNA for the CDR3: TGTGCCACCAGCAGAGATGCAGGGCAGCCCCAGCATTTT. Encoded protein: CATSRDAGQPQHF.

The chain employs TRBV7-9 and TRBJ1-1; D uncertain. This CDR3 is built from 16 residues. CDR1 and CDR2 from the germline V gene are SEHNR and FQNEAQ (reference sequence). The germline V and J ends were trimmed by 4 bases and 1 base, with 16 bases remaining between them. CDR3 residues: CASSSHSEDWNTEAFF. Written as DNA, the CDR3 is TGTGCCAGCAGCTCCCACTCTGAGGACTGGAACACTGAAGCTTTCTTT.

The chain recombines TRBV7-8 with TRBJ1-2, with D possibly matching TRBD1 (6 bases). Deletions cut 3 bases from V and 2 bases from J, with 16 bases between. Germline V gene lookup returns CDR1 SGHVS and CDR2 FQNEAQ. This CDR3 comprises 16 residues. CDR3: CASSFRGGSLNYGYTF. In nucleotides, the CDR3 is TGTGCCAGCAGCTTCCGCGGGGGCAGTCTCAACTATGGCTACACCTTC.

V is TRBV18 and J is TRBJ2-1; 9 bases match TRBD1. CDR1 and CDR2 from the germline V gene are KGHSH and LQKENI. The CDR3 length is 18 residues. V gave up 2 bases and J gave up 3 bases; unmatched junction bases: 11. The CDR3 here is CASSPGQGRSNSYNEQFF. In nucleotides, the CDR3 is TGTGCCAGCTCACCAGGACAGGGGAGAAGTAATAGCTACAATGAGCAGTTCTTC.

The V gene is TRBV4-3, the J gene TRBJ2-3, with 7 bases fitting TRBD1. V shed 3 bases and J 3 bases; nucleotides not matched to a gene: 12. CDR1 and CDR2 from the germline V gene are LGHNA and YSLEER. The CDR3 has 17 amino acids. The CDR3 DNA is TGCGCCAGCAGCCAGGAGGTTGGGACAGTGGGGACAGATACGCAGTATTTT. Translation gives CASSQEVGTVGTDTQYF.

The rearrangement links TRBV12-3 or TRBV12-4 to TRBJ1-5; D remains ambiguous. V was trimmed by 4 bases and J by 5 bases, leaving 6 bases between them. The CDR3 loop spans 12 amino acids. DNA of the CDR3: TGTGCCAGCAGTTCTGGGCATCAGCCCCAGCATTTT. Protein sequence: CASSSGHQPQHF.

The chain employs TRBV19 and TRBJ1-4, with D possibly TRBD1 on 5 matching bases. Germline V gene lookup returns CDR1 LNHDA and CDR2 SQIVND (reference sequence). V gave up 7 bases and J gave up 8 bases, with 14 bases separating them. CDR3 length: 13 residues. The CDR3 protein is CASMGPGLEKLFF. CDR3 coding DNA: TGTGCCAGTATGGGGCCGGGATTGGAAAAACTGTTTTTT.